This T cell receptor beta chain was observed in a study of response to subunit inactivated influenza vaccine. Study results and limitations: With each seasonal influenza vaccination, the authors suggested, few new T cells are recruited.

Per the germline V gene, CDR1 is MNHNS and CDR2 is SASEGT. V gave up 0 bases and J gave up 11 bases, with 10 bases separating them. The CDR3 has 12 residues. At least ten counts were recorded for this clonotype. Its matching antigen is unknown. TCRdb re-called the RT-PCR reads through MiXCR, storing one row per CDR3 protein. The data contain more than 400,000 distinct CDR3 sequences, 7.2% of them singletons. The J gene is TRBJ1-1, the V gene TRBV6-1; maybe TRBD1 (5 bases). The receptor's source is a man aged 45-69 years who received an inactivated influenza vaccine. This specimen consisted of PBMCs from blood, obtained around 25 months after vaccination. CDR3 sequence reads: CASSEARTRAFF. For the CDR3, the DNA is TGTGCCAGCAGTGAAGCGCGGACAAGGGCTTTCTTT.